The source of this TCR beta chain is a study of OX40 agonist ivuxolimab in advanced cancers. As to this clone: The target antigen is unknown.

Here immunoSEQ multiplex PCR was the method, and the copy in TCRdb shows in-frame clones only, minus some. The sample yields approximately 58,000 clones, around nine tenths seen once. Study-wide points: Clones of CD4+ and CD8+ blood T cells grew by week 6 at doses of 0.1 to 3.0 mg/kg.

Germline CDR1 and CDR2: MNHEY and SVGAGI. V was cut by 5 bases and J by 7 bases, with 14 bases left in between. This CDR3 is 13 amino acids long. The clonotype originates from an adult with an advanced solid tumor such as melanoma, head and neck, liver or kidney cancer. This sequence joins TRBV6-5 and TRBJ1-2, with D possibly matching TRBD1 (5 bases). Material: CD4+ or CD8+ T cells sorted from blood, obtained in a trial of the OX40 agonist ivuxolimab. The CDR3 DNA follows: TGTGCCAGCAGTCGGGACTTCTTGGGTGGCTACACCTTC. Translated, it gives CASSRDFLGGYTF.